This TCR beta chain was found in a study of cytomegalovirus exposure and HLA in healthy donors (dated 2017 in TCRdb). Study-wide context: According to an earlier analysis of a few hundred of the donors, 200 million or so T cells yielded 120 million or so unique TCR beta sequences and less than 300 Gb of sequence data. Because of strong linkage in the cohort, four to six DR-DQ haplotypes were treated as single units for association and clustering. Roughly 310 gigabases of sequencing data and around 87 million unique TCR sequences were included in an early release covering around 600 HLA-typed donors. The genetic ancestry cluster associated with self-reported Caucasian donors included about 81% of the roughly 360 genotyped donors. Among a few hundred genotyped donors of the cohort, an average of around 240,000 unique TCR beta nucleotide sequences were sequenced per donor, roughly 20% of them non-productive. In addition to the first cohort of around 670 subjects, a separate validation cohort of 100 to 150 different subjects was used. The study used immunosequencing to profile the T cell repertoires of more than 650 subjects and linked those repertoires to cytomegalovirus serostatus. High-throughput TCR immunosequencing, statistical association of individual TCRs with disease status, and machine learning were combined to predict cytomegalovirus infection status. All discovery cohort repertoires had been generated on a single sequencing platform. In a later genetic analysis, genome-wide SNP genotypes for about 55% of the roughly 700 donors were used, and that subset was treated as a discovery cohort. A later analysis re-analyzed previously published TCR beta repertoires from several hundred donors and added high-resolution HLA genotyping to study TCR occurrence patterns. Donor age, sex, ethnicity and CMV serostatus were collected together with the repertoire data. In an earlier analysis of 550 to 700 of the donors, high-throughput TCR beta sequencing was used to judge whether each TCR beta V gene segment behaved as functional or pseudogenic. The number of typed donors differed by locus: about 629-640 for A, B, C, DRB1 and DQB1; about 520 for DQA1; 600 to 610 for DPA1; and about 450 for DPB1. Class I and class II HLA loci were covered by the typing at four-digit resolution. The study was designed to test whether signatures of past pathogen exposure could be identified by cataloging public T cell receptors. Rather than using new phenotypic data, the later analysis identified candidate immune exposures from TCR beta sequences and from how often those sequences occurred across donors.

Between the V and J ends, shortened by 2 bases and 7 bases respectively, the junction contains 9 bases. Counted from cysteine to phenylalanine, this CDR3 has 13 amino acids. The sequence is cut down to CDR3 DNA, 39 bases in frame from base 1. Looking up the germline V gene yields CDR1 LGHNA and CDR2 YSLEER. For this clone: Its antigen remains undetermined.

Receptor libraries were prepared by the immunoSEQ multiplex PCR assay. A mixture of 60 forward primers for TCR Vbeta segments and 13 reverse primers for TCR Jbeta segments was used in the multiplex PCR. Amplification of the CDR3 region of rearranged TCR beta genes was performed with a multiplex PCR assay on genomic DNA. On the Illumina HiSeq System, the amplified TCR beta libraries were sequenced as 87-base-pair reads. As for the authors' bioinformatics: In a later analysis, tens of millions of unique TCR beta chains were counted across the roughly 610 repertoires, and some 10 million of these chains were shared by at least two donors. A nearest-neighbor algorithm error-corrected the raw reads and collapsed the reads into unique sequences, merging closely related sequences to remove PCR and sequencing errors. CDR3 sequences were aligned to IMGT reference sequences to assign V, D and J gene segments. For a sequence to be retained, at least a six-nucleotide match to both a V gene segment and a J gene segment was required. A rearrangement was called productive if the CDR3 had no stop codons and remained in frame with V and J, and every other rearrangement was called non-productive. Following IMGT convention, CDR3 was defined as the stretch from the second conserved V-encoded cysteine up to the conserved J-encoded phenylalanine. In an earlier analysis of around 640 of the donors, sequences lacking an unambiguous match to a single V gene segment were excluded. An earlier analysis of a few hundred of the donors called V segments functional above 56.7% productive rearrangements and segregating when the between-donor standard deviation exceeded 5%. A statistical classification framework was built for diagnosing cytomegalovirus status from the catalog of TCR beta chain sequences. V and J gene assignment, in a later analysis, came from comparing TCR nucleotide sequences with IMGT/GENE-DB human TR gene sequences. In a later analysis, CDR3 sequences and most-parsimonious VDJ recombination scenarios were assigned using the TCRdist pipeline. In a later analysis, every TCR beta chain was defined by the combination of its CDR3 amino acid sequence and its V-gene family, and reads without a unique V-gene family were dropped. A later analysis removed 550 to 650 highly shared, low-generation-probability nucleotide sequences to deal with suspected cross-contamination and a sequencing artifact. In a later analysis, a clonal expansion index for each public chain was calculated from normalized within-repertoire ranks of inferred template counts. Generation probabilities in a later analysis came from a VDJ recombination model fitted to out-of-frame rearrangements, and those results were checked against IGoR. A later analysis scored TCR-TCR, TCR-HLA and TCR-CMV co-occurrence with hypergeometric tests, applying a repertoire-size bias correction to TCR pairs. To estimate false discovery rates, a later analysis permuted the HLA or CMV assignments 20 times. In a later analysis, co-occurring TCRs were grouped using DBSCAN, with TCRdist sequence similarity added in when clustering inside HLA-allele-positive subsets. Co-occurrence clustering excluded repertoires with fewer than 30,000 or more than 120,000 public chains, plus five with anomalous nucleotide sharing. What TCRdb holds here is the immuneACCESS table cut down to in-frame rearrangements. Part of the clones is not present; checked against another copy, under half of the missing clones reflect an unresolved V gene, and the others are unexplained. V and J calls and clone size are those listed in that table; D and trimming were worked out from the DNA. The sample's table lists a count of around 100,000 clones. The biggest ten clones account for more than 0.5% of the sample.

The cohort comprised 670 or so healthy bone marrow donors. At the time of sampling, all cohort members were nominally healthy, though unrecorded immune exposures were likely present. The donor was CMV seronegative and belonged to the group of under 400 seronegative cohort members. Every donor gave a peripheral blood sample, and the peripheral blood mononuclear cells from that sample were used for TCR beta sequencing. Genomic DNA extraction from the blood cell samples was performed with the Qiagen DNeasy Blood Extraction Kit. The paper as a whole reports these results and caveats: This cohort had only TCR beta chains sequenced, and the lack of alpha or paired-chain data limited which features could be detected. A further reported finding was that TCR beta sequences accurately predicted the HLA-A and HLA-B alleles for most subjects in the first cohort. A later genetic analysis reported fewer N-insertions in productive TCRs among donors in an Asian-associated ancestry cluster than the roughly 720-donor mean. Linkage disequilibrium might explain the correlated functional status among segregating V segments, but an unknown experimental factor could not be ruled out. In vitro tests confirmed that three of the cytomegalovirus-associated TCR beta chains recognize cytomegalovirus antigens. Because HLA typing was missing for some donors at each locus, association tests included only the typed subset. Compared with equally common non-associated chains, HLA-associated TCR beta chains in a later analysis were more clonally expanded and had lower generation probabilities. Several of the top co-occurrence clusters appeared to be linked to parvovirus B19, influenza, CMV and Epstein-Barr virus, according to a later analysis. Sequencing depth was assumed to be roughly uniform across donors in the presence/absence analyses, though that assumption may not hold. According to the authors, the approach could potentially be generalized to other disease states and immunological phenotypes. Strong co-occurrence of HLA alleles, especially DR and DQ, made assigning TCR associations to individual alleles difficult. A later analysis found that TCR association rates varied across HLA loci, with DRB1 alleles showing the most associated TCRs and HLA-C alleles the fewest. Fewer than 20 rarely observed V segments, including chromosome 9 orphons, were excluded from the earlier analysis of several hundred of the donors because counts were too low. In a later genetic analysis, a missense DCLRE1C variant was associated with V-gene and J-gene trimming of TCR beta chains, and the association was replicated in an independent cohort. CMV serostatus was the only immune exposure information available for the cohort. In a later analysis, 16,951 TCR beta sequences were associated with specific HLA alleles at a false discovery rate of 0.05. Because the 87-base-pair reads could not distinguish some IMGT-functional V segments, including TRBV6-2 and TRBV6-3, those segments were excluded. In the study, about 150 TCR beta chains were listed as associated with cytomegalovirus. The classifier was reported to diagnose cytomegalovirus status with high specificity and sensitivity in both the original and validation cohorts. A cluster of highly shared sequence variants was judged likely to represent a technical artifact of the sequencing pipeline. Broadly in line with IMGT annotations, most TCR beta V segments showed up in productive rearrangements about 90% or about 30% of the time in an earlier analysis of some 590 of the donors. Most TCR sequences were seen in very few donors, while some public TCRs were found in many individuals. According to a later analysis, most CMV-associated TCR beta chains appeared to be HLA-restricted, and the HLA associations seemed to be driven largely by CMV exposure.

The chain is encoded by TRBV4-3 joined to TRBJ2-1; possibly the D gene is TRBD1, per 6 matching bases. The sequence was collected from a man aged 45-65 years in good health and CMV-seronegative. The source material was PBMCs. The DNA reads TGCGCCAGCAGCCAATTCGACAGGAATGAGCAGTTCTTC. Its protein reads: CASSQFDRNEQFF.